The T cell receptor (beta chain) described here comes from a study of blood T cells in healthy people across ages. It was with a sample-barcoded 5' primer and a J-beta primer mix that a second PCR of about 6 to 12 cycles was run. A single record per CDR3 protein comes from TCRdb applying MiXCR to the 5' RACE reads. The table has 500,000 to 600,000 distinct CDR3 sequences, 27% seen once. J gave up 4 bases and V 2 bases, and 8 bases lay outside the gene matches. Germline V gene lookup returns CDR1 SGHDT and CDR2 YYEEEE. The CDR3 contains 15 residues. Notes on this clonotype: Its antigen is unknown.

Total RNA amounts of at least 6 micrograms were extracted per sample. Points from the study as a whole: Possibly confounding the expanded clonotype changes was the fact that donor CMV status was unknown.

The sequencing input was blood. This receptor was taken from a woman aged 70-85 years in good health. The J gene is TRBJ1-1, the V gene TRBV5-6; TRBD1 matches 7 bases. DNA for the CDR3: TGTGCCAGCAGCTTACAGGGGATATTGAGCACTGAAGCTTTCTTT. Protein product: CASSLQGILSTEAFF.